Following are 3 T cell receptor beta chains from one sample sequenced in a study of CD8 T cells in ankylosing spondylitis. TCRdb re-called the 5' RACE reads with MiXCR, one entry per CDR3 protein. The table records hundreds of thousands of distinct CDR3 sequences, around 24% of them present only once. Sequenced sample: blood, either unsorted or a sorted T cell fraction (not recorded which). The receptors originated from a male donor with ankylosing spondylitis or in good health (not recorded which).

This clonotype was counted ten times or more. The chain joins TRBV6-4 to TRBJ2-1; perhaps D is TRBD1 or TRBD2 (5 bases each). Germline values: CDR1 MRHNA, CDR2 SNTAGT. The V end lost 3 bases, the J end lost 4 bases, and 13 bases lay between the germline ends. The length of the CDR3 is 15 residues. CDR3 protein: CASSERGDLYNEQFF. CDR3 DNA sequence: TGTGCCAGCAGTGAGAGAGGGGATCTATACAATGAGCAGTTCTTC.

This clonotype was counted only a few times. This chain connects TRBV2 to TRBJ1-4, with D unclear. This CDR3 comprises 15 residues. Germline values: CDR1 SNHLY, CDR2 FYNNEI. Trimming cost V 9 bases and J 0 bases, with 14 bases left between them. The CDR3 DNA follows: TGTGCCAGTTGTACGAATCGAGCAACTAATGAAAAACTGTTTTTT. Translating gives CASCTNRATNEKLFF. Complete variable domain (other parts from reference TRBV2 and TRBJ1-4): EPEVTQTPSHQVTQMGQEVILRCVPISNHLYFYWYRQILGQKVEFLVSFYNNEISEKSEIFDDQFSVERPDGSNFTLKIRSTKLEDSAMYFCASCTNRATNEKLFFGSGTQLSVL.

A single count supports this clonotype. CDR3 region: CSAHRGNTDTQYF. DNA for the CDR3: TGCAGTGCTCACAGGGGGAACACAGATACGCAGTATTTT. The genes are TRBV20-1 and TRBJ2-3, with TRBD1 matching 8 bases. Germline trimming cut 5 bases from V and 2 bases from J; bases unmatched to any gene: 3. This CDR3 is built from 13 residues. Germline CDR1 DFQATT, CDR2 SNEGSKA (reference sequence).